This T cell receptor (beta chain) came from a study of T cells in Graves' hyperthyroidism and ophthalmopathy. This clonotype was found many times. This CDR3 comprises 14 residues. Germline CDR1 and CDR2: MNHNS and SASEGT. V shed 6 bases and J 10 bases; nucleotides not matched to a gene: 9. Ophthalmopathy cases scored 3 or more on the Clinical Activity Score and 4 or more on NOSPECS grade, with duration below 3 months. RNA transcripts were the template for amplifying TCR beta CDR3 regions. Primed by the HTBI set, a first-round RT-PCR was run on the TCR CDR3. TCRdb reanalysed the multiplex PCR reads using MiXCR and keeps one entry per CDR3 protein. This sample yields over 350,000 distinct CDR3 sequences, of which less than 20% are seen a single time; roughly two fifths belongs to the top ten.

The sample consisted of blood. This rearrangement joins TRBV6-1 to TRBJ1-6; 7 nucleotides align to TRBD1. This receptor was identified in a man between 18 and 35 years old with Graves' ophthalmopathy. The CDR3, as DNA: TGTGCCAGCAGGCCGGGACAGTCGAAATCACCCCTCCACTTT. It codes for CASRPGQSKSPLHF.